The 29 T cell receptor beta chains given below trace back to one sample, sequenced in a study of blood T cell repertoires in COVID-19. TCRdb's copy holds only in-frame clones and misses some; the assay was immunoSEQ multiplex PCR. The sample carries 300,000 to 400,000 clones, around nine tenths recorded once. Sequenced sample: PBMCs or T cells enriched from blood (not recorded which). The receptors derive from a woman aged 25 to 39 who had been exposed to COVID-19.

The chain carries TRBV28 and TRBJ1-2; weak D call: TRBD1 (6 bases). CDR1 MDHEN and CDR2 SYDVKM come from the germline V gene. This CDR3 is built from 17 residues. V was pared by 4 bases and J by 1 base, with 19 bases between. The CDR3 sequence: CASSSPLDRLDNYGYTF. The CDR3 DNA sequence: TGTGCCAGCAGTTCCCCACTAGACAGGTTGGATAACTATGGCTACACCTTC.

The J gene is TRBJ2-1, the V gene TRBV6-5, with 7 bases identical to TRBD2. The germline gives CDR1 MNHEY, CDR2 SVGAGI. The CDR3 totals 13 residues. V lost 8 bases and J lost 5; bases outside the gene matches: 6. CDR3: CASLGRADNEQFF. The CDR3 region has the DNA TGTGCCAGCTTAGGGAGGGCGGACAATGAGCAGTTCTTC.

The chain links TRBV4-3 to TRBJ2-7; 11 bases match TRBD1. Unmatched junction bases numbered 2, after V lost 3 bases and J lost 4 bases. This CDR3 spans 14 amino acids. CDR1 LGHNA and CDR2 YSLEER come from the germline V gene. As DNA, the CDR3 is TGCGCCAGCAGCCAGGACAGGGGGCTGTACGAGCAGTACTTC. Translated: CASSQDRGLYEQYF.

A remark on this clone: The identical CDR3 is also encoded by other nucleotide sequences in the sample. J is TRBJ1-5 and V is TRBV5-1, with D uncertain. Between the trimmed V and J ends, which lost 1 base and 2 bases, there was a span of 4 bases. The CDR3 loop spans 13 amino acids. The germline gives CDR1 SGHRS, CDR2 YFSETQ. CDR3 coding DNA: TGCGCCAGCAGCTTGTCGGGCAATCAGCCCCAGCATTTT. Protein product: CASSLSGNQPQHF.

The chain uses TRBV5-1 and TRBJ2-7, with D possibly being TRBD1 (5 bases). The CDR3 is 15 amino acids. CDR1 and CDR2 (germline): SGHRS, YFSETQ. V shed 0 bases and J shed 4 bases, with 14 bases lying between them. The CDR3 here is CASSLGPGSGYEQYF. As DNA, the CDR3 is TGCGCCAGCAGCTTGGGTCCAGGGTCCGGGTACGAGCAGTACTTC.

The rearrangement uses TRBV2 and TRBJ1-2, with 8 bases identical to TRBD1. J gave up 6 bases and V 5 bases, and 11 bases lay outside the gene matches. CDR3 length: 15 amino acids. Germline V gene lookup returns CDR1 SNHLY and CDR2 FYNNEI. This CDR3 is CASSPSSRGRDGYTF. CDR3 DNA: TGTGCCAGCAGTCCCTCTTCCAGGGGGCGTGATGGCTACACCTTC.

The chain has TRBV5-1 and TRBJ2-3; perhaps TRBD2 as D (5 bases). From germline, CDR1 is SGHRS and CDR2 YFSETQ. Trimming took off 2 bases at V and 0 bases at J, with 10 bases between the two ends. The CDR3 runs 15 residues. This CDR3 is CASSFRGLSTDTQYF. CDR3 in DNA: TGCGCCAGCAGCTTCCGAGGGCTAAGCACAGATACGCAGTATTTT.

The chain has TRBV2 and TRBJ1-1; 8 bases agree with TRBD1. V trimming: 5 bases; J trimming: 4 bases; junction bases outside the gene matches: 6. Germline CDR1 and CDR2: SNHLY and FYNNEI. The CDR3 runs to 14 residues. Written as DNA, the CDR3 is TGTGCCAGCAGTTCGGACAGGGATGGCACTGAAGCTTTCTTT. Translated: CASSSDRDGTEAFF.

The chain joins TRBV9 to TRBJ1-1; TRBD1 is a possible D gene (6 bases). CDR1 and CDR2 (germline): SGDLS, YYNGEE. The CDR3 loop spans 15 amino acids. Trimming pared 0 bases from V and 1 base from J, leaving 10 bases between. CDR3 residues: CASSVDGQPNTEAFF. CDR3 DNA sequence: TGTGCCAGCAGCGTAGATGGACAGCCGAACACTGAAGCTTTCTTT.

A remark on this clone: Other DNA sequences in this specimen translate into the identical CDR3. The chain combines TRBV11-2 with TRBJ1-2; D gene uncertain. V was clipped by 1 base and J by 3 bases, with 6 bases between them. Germline V gives CDR1 SGHAT, CDR2 FQNNGV. The CDR3 sequence is 13 residues long. The CDR3 sequence is CASSLGADYGYTF. CDR3 in DNA: TGTGCCAGCAGCTTAGGTGCGGACTATGGCTACACCTTC.

V is TRBV12-3 or TRBV12-4 and J is TRBJ2-2, with TRBD2 matching over 8 bases. Losses at the gene ends were 11 bases for V and 2 bases for J; bases not matched to a gene: 1. CDR3 size: 12 residues. Here the CDR3 reads CAAGGNTGELFF. In DNA form, the CDR3 reads TGTGCCGCGGGGGGAAACACCGGGGAGCTGTTTTTT.

J is TRBJ1-2 and V is TRBV30; D is uncertain. The CDR3 has 13 amino acids. From germline, CDR1 is GTSNPN and CDR2 SVGIG (reference sequence). The germline V and J ends were trimmed by 4 bases and 3 bases, with 12 bases remaining between them. Written as DNA, the CDR3 is TGTGCCTGGACTGCGGAGGGCTACTATGGCTACACCTTC. Encoded protein: CAWTAEGYYGYTF.

The chain recombines TRBV9 with TRBJ1-1; no firm D call. With 4 bases removed from V and 4 bases from J, the gap between germline ends came to 11 bases. Germline CDR1 is SGDLS and CDR2 is YYNGEE. The CDR3 consists of 13 residues. The CDR3 loop reads CASSLRVATEAFF. The DNA for the CDR3 is TGTGCCAGCAGCCTTCGTGTGGCCACTGAAGCTTTCTTT.

The chain recombines TRBV5-1 with TRBJ2-5; tentative D call: TRBD2 (6 bases). The V end lost 4 bases, the J end lost 1 base, and 11 bases lay between the germline ends. This CDR3 spans 14 amino acids. Germline V CDR1 and CDR2: SGHRS, YFSETQ. The CDR3, as DNA: TGCGCCAGCAGCAGAGGGACTGTCCAAGAGACCCAGTACTTC. As protein: CASSRGTVQETQYF.

The V gene is TRBV29-1, the J gene TRBJ2-1; D is possibly TRBD2 (5 bases). The CDR3 is made up of 15 amino acids. V was trimmed by 4 bases and J by 2 bases, leaving 15 bases between them. CDR1 and CDR2 from the germline V gene are SQVTM and ANQGSEA. Here the CDR3 reads CSVAGGYRAYNEQFF. CDR3 bases: TGCAGCGTTGCAGGAGGTTACCGGGCCTACAATGAGCAGTTCTTC.

This clone was seen a few times. The CDR3 DNA reads as TGTGCCAGCAAGAGGGATAGCAATCAGCCCCAGCATTTT. Translated: CASKRDSNQPQHF. The chain recombines TRBV2 with TRBJ1-5; no clear D. The germline V gene encodes CDR1 SNHLY and CDR2 FYNNEI. The ends were cut back, 7 bases at V and 0 bases at J, with 7 bases in the middle. The CDR3 is made up of 13 amino acids.

The chain uses TRBV11-2 and TRBJ2-7, with a possible D match to TRBD1 (5 bases). The ends were cut back, 5 bases at V and 10 bases at J, with 24 bases in the middle. The CDR3 covers 15 residues. CDR1 SGHAT and CDR2 FQNNGV come from the germline V gene. CDR3 loop: CASSPRRQPLIPQYF. The CDR3 DNA reads TGTGCCAGCAGCCCACGCCGACAGCCTCTGATTCCCCAGTACTTC.

This clone was counted once. V usage is TRBV6-5 and J usage is TRBJ1-5, with 9 bases that match TRBD1. This CDR3 comprises 15 residues. The germline gives CDR1 MNHEY, CDR2 SVGAGI. V shed 4 bases, J shed 6 bases, and the junction held 7 bases outside the gene matches. Here the CDR3 reads CASSSGQGLGQPQHF. The CDR3 DNA reads TGTGCCAGCAGTTCGGGACAGGGTCTGGGTCAGCCCCAGCATTTT.

The chain has TRBV27 and TRBJ1-2, with D perhaps TRBD1 (6 bases). The V gene's germline CDR1 is MNHEY and CDR2 SMNVEV (reference sequence). The CDR3 consists of 14 residues. Trimming removed 2 bases at V and 4 bases at J, with 11 bases between. CDR3 residues: CASSLEGGGYGYTF. The CDR3 nucleotides are TGTGCCAGCAGTTTAGAAGGGGGTGGCTATGGCTACACCTTC.

For the CDR3, the DNA is TGTGCCAGCAGATCAGGGGTTCCTCCCTACGAGCAGTACTTC. Encoded protein: CASRSGVPPYEQYF. This chain links TRBV6-6 with TRBJ2-7; D perhaps matches TRBD1 (6 bases). The V end lost 6 bases, the J end lost 2 bases, and 14 bases lay between the germline ends. CDR3 length equals 14 residues. CDR1 MNHNY and CDR2 SVGAGI come from the germline V gene (reference sequence).

This rearrangement joins TRBV5-4 to TRBJ2-3, with 9 bases matching TRBD1. The germline V gene has CDR1 SGHNT and CDR2 YYREEE (reference sequence). The CDR3 spans 16 residues. Trimming took 0 bases from V and 0 from J; bases not matched to a gene: 2. The CDR3 sequence: CASSLDRGQSTDTQYF. In DNA form, the CDR3 reads TGTGCCAGCAGCTTGGACAGGGGGCAGAGCACAGATACGCAGTATTTT.

This chain connects TRBV28 to TRBJ1-3; TRBD1 matches 10 bases. The CDR3 contains 14 residues. From germline, CDR1 is MDHEN and CDR2 SYDVKM. Losses at the gene ends were 6 bases for V and 4 bases for J; bases not matched to a gene: 3. Here the CDR3 DNA reads TGTGCCAGCAGAATGACAGGGGGCGGAAACACCATATATTTT. Encoded protein: CASRMTGGGNTIYF.

The rearrangement joins TRBV5-1 to TRBJ2-3, with D possibly being TRBD2 (5 bases). The CDR3 consists of 17 residues. Trimming cost V 4 bases and J 0 bases, with 18 bases left between them. Germline values: CDR1 SGHRS, CDR2 YFSETQ. This CDR3 reads CASSQGWSGSSTDTQYF. The DNA for the CDR3 is TGCGCCAGCAGCCAAGGTTGGAGCGGTTCTAGCACAGATACGCAGTATTTT.

The chain uses TRBV12-5 and TRBJ2-3; the match to TRBD1 covers 10 bases. Germline loops: CDR1 LGHNT, CDR2 FRNRAP. CDR3 size: 13 residues. The ends lost 2 bases at V and 14 bases at J; junction bases unmatched: 7. CDR3 nucleotides: TGTGCTAGTGGTTTGCAACCGGGACAGGGGTCGTATTTT. Translating gives CASGLQPGQGSYF.

The rearrangement links TRBV18 to TRBJ1-6, with no clear D. The V end lost 3 bases, the J end lost 0 bases, and 12 bases lay between the germline ends. The V gene's germline CDR1 is KGHSH and CDR2 LQKENI. The CDR3 is 17 residues long. In DNA form, the CDR3 reads TGTGCCAGCTCACCTCCTCGCGGGAGCTCCTATAATTCACCCCTCCACTTT. It is translated as CASSPPRGSSYNSPLHF.

V and J are TRBV6-2 or TRBV6-3 and TRBJ1-2, with D possibly being TRBD1 (6 bases). Germline V gene sequence: CDR1 MNHEY, CDR2 SVGEGT. V lost 6 bases to trimming and J lost 4 bases, with 12 bases between them. The CDR3 contains 13 residues. The CDR3 region has the DNA TGTGCCAGCAGCTGGGACATTTCCTATGGCTACACCTTC. Translating gives CASSWDISYGYTF.

The J gene is TRBJ2-5, the V gene TRBV6-2 or TRBV6-3; TRBD1 might be the D (5 bases). The CDR3 is 15 amino acids. V gave up 2 bases and J gave up 4 bases, with 14 bases separating them. Germline values: CDR1 MNHEY, CDR2 SVGEGT. This CDR3 is CASSYGTGPRETQYF. The CDR3 coding sequence is TGTGCCAGCAGTTACGGAACAGGCCCTAGAGAGACCCAGTACTTC.

The rearrangement uses TRBV3-1 (or the pseudogene TRBV3-2) and TRBJ1-2, with 8 bases identical to TRBD1. CDR3 length: 19 amino acids. CDR1 and CDR2 from the germline V gene are LGHDT and YNNKEL (reference sequence). After removal of 5 bases from V and 8 bases from J, the junction contained 25 bases not matched to a gene. The CDR3 bases are TGTGCCAGCAGCTTTCGAAATACGCCGTCGGGACAGGTGCGCAGGGGCTACACCTTC. Its protein is CASSFRNTPSGQVRRGYTF.

This rearrangement joins TRBV30 to TRBJ1-5; 10 bases align to TRBD1. After removal of 0 bases from V and 6 bases from J, the junction contained 2 bases not matched to a gene. CDR1 is GTSNPN and CDR2 is SVGIG in the germline V gene (reference sequence). This CDR3 has 14 amino acids. CDR3 residues: CAWSVTGGIQPQHF. CDR3 DNA: TGTGCCTGGAGTGTGACAGGGGGCATTCAGCCCCAGCATTTT.